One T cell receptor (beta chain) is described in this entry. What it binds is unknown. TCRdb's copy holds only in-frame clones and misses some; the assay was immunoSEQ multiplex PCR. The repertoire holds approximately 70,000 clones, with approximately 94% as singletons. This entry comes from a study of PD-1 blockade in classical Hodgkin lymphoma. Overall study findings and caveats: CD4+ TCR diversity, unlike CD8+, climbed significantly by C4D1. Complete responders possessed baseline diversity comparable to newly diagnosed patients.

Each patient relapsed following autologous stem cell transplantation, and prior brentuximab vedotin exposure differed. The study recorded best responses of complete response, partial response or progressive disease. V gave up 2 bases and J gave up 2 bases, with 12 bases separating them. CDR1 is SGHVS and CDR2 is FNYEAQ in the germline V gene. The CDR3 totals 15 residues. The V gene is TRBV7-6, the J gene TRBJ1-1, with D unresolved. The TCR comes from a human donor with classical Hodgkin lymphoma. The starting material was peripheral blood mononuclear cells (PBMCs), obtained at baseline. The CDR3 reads CASSLNLGSNTEAFF. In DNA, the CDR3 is TGTGCCAGCAGCTTAAACTTAGGTAGTAACACTGAAGCTTTCTTT.